The entry that follows covers one TCR beta chain sequence. Its cognate antigen is unknown. Some clones are missing from TCRdb's copy, which holds only in-frame ones; the method was immunoSEQ multiplex PCR. This sample has about 35,000 clones; roughly four fifths occur once, and the top ten carry roughly 2.3%. This sample is part of a study of STAT5B mutations in CD4+ large granular lymphocyte leukemia. Study-level findings and limits: Patient CD4-sorted repertoires looked more clonal than healthy CD4+ repertoires, even without putative leukemic clones. TRBV06-family usage was enriched in top patient clones (8/27) versus controls (2/35). Main leukemic clonotypes were patient-specific, but approximately 25% appeared at low frequency elsewhere.

The CDR3 consists of 13 residues. V was cut by 4 bases and J by 10 bases, with 16 bases left in between. Germline V gives CDR1 MNHNS, CDR2 SASEGT. The chain employs TRBV6-1 and TRBJ1-1; D gene unclear. Sequencing used CD4+ T cells from blood buffy coats. The receptor comes from a human donor in good health. The chain's CDR3 is CASSGQSYVGAFF. CDR3 nucleotide sequence: TGTGCCAGCAGTGGGCAAAGCTACGTGGGAGCTTTCTTT.